These T cell receptor beta chains were read from a single sample in a study of T cell responses to AZD1222 COVID-19 vaccine. The repertoire was sequenced with immunoSEQ multiplex PCR; TCRdb's copy has only in-frame clones and lacks some. Of roughly 110,000 clones in the sample, approximately 89% were seen once. Sequences were derived from peripheral blood, sampled 28 days after the second AZD1222 dose. All receptors derive from an adult who received the AZD1222 COVID-19 vaccine. The CDR3 runs from the conserved cysteine through the conserved F or W. Each record gives: D gene, V gene, J gene, clone size, CDR3 protein, CDR3 DNA. A D gene is named only where the DNA matches it firmly. Clone size appears in some rows only: once, few, many, or a class for an expanded clone.

d_gene: -; v_gene: TRBV10-3; j_gene: TRBJ2-7; abundance: -; CDR3aa: CAISPAGGGSEQYF; CDR3nt: TGTGCCATCAGCCCCGCGGGCGGGGGCAGCGAGCAGTACTTC
d_gene: -; v_gene: TRBV2; j_gene: TRBJ2-2; abundance: -; CDR3aa: CASTRTFAGELFF; CDR3nt: TGTGCCAGCACCCGGACTTTCGCCGGGGAGCTGTTTTTT
d_gene: -; v_gene: TRBV27; j_gene: TRBJ2-1; abundance: -; CDR3aa: CASSHYNEQFF; CDR3nt: TGTGCCAGCAGCCATTACAATGAGCAGTTCTTC
d_gene: -; v_gene: TRBV19; j_gene: TRBJ2-7; abundance: -; CDR3aa: CASSSKQVLEAYEQYF; CDR3nt: TGTGCCAGTAGTAGCAAACAGGTCCTAGAGGCCTACGAGCAGTACTTC
d_gene: -; v_gene: TRBV5-5; j_gene: TRBJ2-7; abundance: -; CDR3aa: CASSLAAGTPTYEQYF; CDR3nt: TGTGCCAGCAGCTTGGCCGCGGGGACCCCCACCTACGAGCAGTACTTC
d_gene: TRBD1; v_gene: TRBV7-8; j_gene: TRBJ1-2; abundance: -; CDR3aa: CASSLVPRGTGLNYGYTF; CDR3nt: TGTGCCAGCAGCTTAGTACCCCGCGGGACAGGTCTGAACTATGGCTACACCTTC
d_gene: -; v_gene: TRBV5-3; j_gene: TRBJ2-4; abundance: once; CDR3aa: CARSLEPGGAKNIQYF; CDR3nt: TGTGCCAGAAGCTTGGAGCCAGGTGGGGCCAAAAACATTCAGTACTTC
d_gene: -; v_gene: TRBV5-1; j_gene: TRBJ1-5; abundance: -; CDR3aa: CASSFEGPQPQHF; CDR3nt: TGCGCCAGCAGCTTTGAGGGGCCTCAGCCCCAGCATTTT
d_gene: TRBD2; v_gene: TRBV4-3; j_gene: TRBJ2-3; abundance: -; CDR3aa: CASSQRPAGGSTDTQYF; CDR3nt: TGCGCCAGCAGCCAACGGCCAGCGGGGGGTAGCACAGATACGCAGTATTTT
d_gene: -; v_gene: TRBV27; j_gene: TRBJ1-1; abundance: -; CDR3aa: CASARNTEAFF; CDR3nt: TGTGCCAGCGCGAGGAACACTGAAGCTTTCTTT
d_gene: -; v_gene: TRBV9; j_gene: TRBJ1-2; abundance: -; CDR3aa: CAPSASDRLDGYTF; CDR3nt: TGTGCCCCATCCGCTTCAGACCGACTCGACGGCTACACCTTC
d_gene: TRBD1; v_gene: TRBV5-6; j_gene: TRBJ1-1; abundance: -; CDR3aa: CASSPLTGGVVEAFF; CDR3nt: TGTGCCAGCAGCCCCCTTACAGGGGGGGTGGTTGAAGCTTTCTTT
d_gene: -; v_gene: TRBV15; j_gene: TRBJ2-7; abundance: -; CDR3aa: CATSRDSSYEQYF; CDR3nt: TGTGCCACCAGCAGGGACTCCTCCTACGAGCAGTACTTC
d_gene: -; v_gene: TRBV7-9; j_gene: TRBJ2-3; abundance: -; CDR3aa: CASSLVDSTDTQYF; CDR3nt: TGTGCCAGCAGCTTAGTCGACAGCACAGATACGCAGTATTTT
d_gene: -; v_gene: TRBV2; j_gene: TRBJ1-4; abundance: -; CDR3aa: CASSGFAGTNEKLFF; CDR3nt: TGTGCCAGCAGTGGTTTCGCAGGGACTAATGAAAAACTGTTTTTT
d_gene: TRBD2; v_gene: TRBV9; j_gene: TRBJ2-5; abundance: -; CDR3aa: CASSATSGGWSIETQYF; CDR3nt: TGTGCCAGCAGCGCAACTAGCGGGGGGTGGAGTATTGAGACCCAGTACTTC
d_gene: -; v_gene: TRBV28; j_gene: TRBJ1-1; abundance: -; CDR3aa: CASSFTKEGKKEAFF; CDR3nt: TGTGCCAGCAGTTTTACGAAGGAGGGAAAGAAAGAAGCTTTCTTT